This is a list of T cell receptor beta chains from one sample in a study of T cell changes during pregnancy in multiple sclerosis. TCRdb's table, derived via immunoSEQ multiplex PCR, lists solely in-frame clones and lacks some. The sample holds under 35,000 clones, around 90% seen once. The sample in question was CD4+ T cells from peripheral blood mononuclear cells, obtained in the third trimester of pregnancy. These receptor sequences come from a female donor in good health, enrolled as a control in a pregnancy study. Both conserved end residues are part of each CDR3. The D gene is left open where the match is weak. Some rows have no size entry. The others give once, few or many, or a class for an expanded clone.

clone_size j_call d_call v_call cdr3_nt cdr3_aa
once TRBJ1-5 NA TRBV30 TGTGCCTGGAGTGGACAGGTCAATCAGCCCCAGCATTTT CAWSGQVNQPQHF
NA TRBJ1-2 NA TRBV5-6 TGTGCCAGCAGCTTGTCGCGGGGCTCTAACTATGGCTACACCTTC CASSLSRGSNYGYTF
NA TRBJ1-2 TRBD1 TRBV19 TGTGCCAGTAGGAGACCGGGACAGGGAAGTGGCTACACCTTC CASRRPGQGSGYTF
NA TRBJ1-2 NA TRBV5-1 TGCGCCAGCAGCTTGGCTCAGACATATGGCTACACCTTC CASSLAQTYGYTF
NA TRBJ2-7 NA TRBV2 TGTGCCAGCAGTGAAAGTCAGGTCGAGCAGTACTTC CASSESQVEQYF
NA TRBJ2-1 TRBD1 TRBV11-3 TGTGCCAGCAGCTATAAAACAGGGGGCAGGGAGCAGTTCTTC CASSYKTGGREQFF
NA TRBJ1-4 TRBD1 TRBV19 TGTGCCAGTAGAATGATACCGGGACAGGGACAGGAAAAACTGTTTTTT CASRMIPGQGQEKLFF
once TRBJ2-1 TRBD1 TRBV14 TGTGCCAGCAGCCCTTTCCCAGGGACAGGGGCCCACAATGAGCAGTTCTTC CASSPFPGTGAHNEQFF
NA TRBJ2-7 NA TRBV9 TGTGCCAGCAGCGTAGACAGAAAATCCTACGAGCAGTACTTC CASSVDRKSYEQYF
NA TRBJ2-1 TRBD1 TRBV9 TGTGCCAGCAGCGGTGAGGGGGCCAATTCCTACAATGAGCAGTTCTTC CASSGEGANSYNEQFF
NA TRBJ1-3 TRBD1 TRBV6-6 TGTGCCAGCAGTGACAGGGGGATCGCTGGAAACACCATATATTTT CASSDRGIAGNTIYF
NA TRBJ1-5 NA TRBV11-2 TGTGCCAGCAGCCCGGATGGGCGACAGCCCCAGCATTTT CASSPDGRQPQHF
NA TRBJ2-7 TRBD1 TRBV18 TGTGCCAGCTCACCTCCGGGACAGGGGCCGATTAACTTCTACGAGCAGTACTTC CASSPPGQGPINFYEQYF
NA TRBJ2-5 NA TRBV6-5 TGTGCCAGCAGGTATAGCGGAGGCCTGGGAGAGACCCAGTACTTC CASRYSGGLGETQYF
NA TRBJ2-5 TRBD1 TRBV7-2 TGTGCCAGCAGCTTATCGGACAGGGGGCAAGAGACCCAGTACTTC CASSLSDRGQETQYF
NA TRBJ1-2 TRBD1 TRBV29-1 TGCAGCGTTGAATCGACAGGGAAGGGAATGAGCTATGGCTACACCTTC CSVESTGKGMSYGYTF
NA TRBJ1-1 TRBD1 TRBV6-5 TGTGCCAGCAGACAGACAGGGGGCGTCACTGAAGCTTTCTTT CASRQTGGVTEAFF
NA TRBJ2-1 NA TRBV7-2 TGTGCCAGCAGCTTAGGGCCCTTCGACAATGAGCAGTTCTTC CASSLGPFDNEQFF
NA TRBJ2-3 TRBD2 TRBV7-9 TGTGCCAGCAGCTTCCTCAGGACTAGCGGGAGGGCCGGCACAGATACGCAGTATTTT CASSFLRTSGRAGTDTQYF
NA TRBJ2-3 TRBD2 TRBV30 TGTGCCTGGACCGACGGCGGGAGCCCCGGCACAGATACGCAGTATTTT CAWTDGGSPGTDTQYF
NA TRBJ2-2 TRBD2 TRBV5-4 TGTGCCAGCAGCTCGTCTGGCGGGGGGGCCACCGGGGAGCTGTTTTTT CASSSSGGGATGELFF
NA TRBJ1-2 NA TRBV19 TGTGCCAGTAGTATATATCTGGACAGCTATGGCTACACCTTC CASSIYLDSYGYTF
NA TRBJ2-5 TRBD2 TRBV2 TGTGCCAGCAGTGACTCCGGGACTAACGGAGAGACCCAGTACTTC CASSDSGTNGETQYF
NA TRBJ1-2 TRBD1 TRBV5-1 TGCGCCAGCAGCTTGGCCTATCGGGACAGGGAACGAAATGGCTACACCTTC CASSLAYRDRERNGYTF
NA TRBJ2-1 NA TRBV29-1 TGCAGCGTTACTCCCTATGGCGGGACTGACGTTGATGAGCAGTTCTTC CSVTPYGGTDVDEQFF
once TRBJ2-1 NA TRBV9 TGTGCCAGCAGCGTAGTTGGGACTGGGGCCTACAATGAGCAGTTCTTC CASSVVGTGAYNEQFF
NA TRBJ2-7 TRBD2 TRBV30 TGTGCCTGGGGGAGGGGCTTTGAGCAGTACTTC CAWGRGFEQYF
NA TRBJ2-5 NA TRBV30 TGTGCCTGGAGTGTAACAGCCCAAGAGACCCAGTACTTC CAWSVTAQETQYF
once TRBJ2-2 TRBD1 TRBV6-4 TGTGCCAGCAGTCTAACAGGGGGCTGGACCGGGGAGCTGTTTTTT CASSLTGGWTGELFF
NA TRBJ2-7 NA TRBV30 TGTGCCTGGAAGGGGCCGAGGCAGTACTTC CAWKGPRQYF
NA TRBJ2-3 NA TRBV10-2 TGCGCCAGCAGGCCAGGCACAGATACGCAGTATTTT CASRPGTDTQYF
NA TRBJ1-2 NA TRBV7-2 TGTGCCAGCAGTTTAACAGTAGCTAACTATGGCTACACCTTC CASSLTVANYGYTF
NA TRBJ1-2 NA TRBV7-2 TGTGCCAGCAGCTTAGTGGCAGGGGCGGGCTATGGCTACACCTTC CASSLVAGAGYGYTF
NA TRBJ2-2 TRBD2 TRBV10-2 TGCGCCAGCAGTGAGTTTCGCGGCGGGGGGGCGAACGGGGAGCTGTTTTTT CASSEFRGGGANGELFF
NA TRBJ1-1 NA TRBV10-3 TGTGCCATCAGTGATCCGAGGAATCCTGAAGCTTTCTTT CAISDPRNPEAFF
NA TRBJ2-2 NA TRBV6-5 TGTGCCAGCAGTTACTGGGGGAGGAGCAACACCGGGGAGCTGTTTTTT CASSYWGRSNTGELFF
NA TRBJ2-1 NA TRBV27 TGTGCCAGCAGTTTAGGGAGCCCGGCCTACAATGAGCAGTTCTTC CASSLGSPAYNEQFF
NA TRBJ1-4 NA TRBV2 TGTGCCAGCAGACCGACCCGGGGAGGTAATGAAAAACTGTTTTTT CASRPTRGGNEKLFF
NA TRBJ2-7 NA TRBV18 TGTGCCAGCTCACCGCCCGGGGGTGGAGGGAAGTACGAGCAGTACTTC CASSPPGGGGKYEQYF
NA TRBJ1-2 TRBD1 TRBV19 TGTGCCAGTAGTTTTGACCCGGGACAGGGGTTTTATGGCTACACCTTC CASSFDPGQGFYGYTF
NA TRBJ1-1 NA TRBV7-2 TGTGCCAGCTATGGACAGCCGAACACTGAAGCTTTCTTT CASYGQPNTEAFF
NA TRBJ1-2 TRBD1 TRBV9 TGTGCCAGCAGCGCCGACAGGGGGCCGTATGGCTACACCTTC CASSADRGPYGYTF
NA TRBJ2-2 NA TRBV7-6 TGTGCCAGCAGCTTAATAGGAGGGGCGAACACCGGGGAGCTGTTTTTT CASSLIGGANTGELFF
NA TRBJ2-5 TRBD2 TRBV7-6 TGTGCCAGCAGCTTATTCGGGGGAGGGGAGACCCAGTACTTC CASSLFGGGETQYF
NA TRBJ2-5 NA TRBV9 TGTGCCAGCAGCGTAGGGGTTACAGGACAAGAGACCCAGTACTTC CASSVGVTGQETQYF
NA TRBJ1-1 NA TRBV7-8 TGTGCCAGCAGCCTGACAGGCGAAGCTTTCTTT CASSLTGEAFF
NA TRBJ1-6 TRBD1 TRBV27 TGTGCCAGCAGTTTAGGGGGACAGGGGCTAACCGGCAATTCACCCCTCCACTTT CASSLGGQGLTGNSPLHF